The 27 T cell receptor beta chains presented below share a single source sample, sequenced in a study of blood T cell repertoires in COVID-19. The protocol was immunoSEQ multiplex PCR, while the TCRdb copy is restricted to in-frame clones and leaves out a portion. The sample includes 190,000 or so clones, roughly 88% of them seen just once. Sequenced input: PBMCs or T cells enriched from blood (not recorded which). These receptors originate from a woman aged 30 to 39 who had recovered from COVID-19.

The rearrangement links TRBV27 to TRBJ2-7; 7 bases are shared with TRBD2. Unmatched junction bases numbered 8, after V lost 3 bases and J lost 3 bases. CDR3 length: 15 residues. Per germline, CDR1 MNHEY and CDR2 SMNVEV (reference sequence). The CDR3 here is CASSFPVPGGYEQYF. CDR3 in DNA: TGTGCCAGCAGTTTCCCCGTCCCGGGAGGCTACGAGCAGTACTTC.

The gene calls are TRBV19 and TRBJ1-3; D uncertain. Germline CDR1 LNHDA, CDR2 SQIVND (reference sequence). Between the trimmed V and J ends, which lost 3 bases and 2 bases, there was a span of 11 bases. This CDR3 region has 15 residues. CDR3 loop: CASSIVASPGNTIYF. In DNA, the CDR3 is TGTGCCAGTAGTATTGTAGCCTCTCCTGGAAACACCATATATTTT.

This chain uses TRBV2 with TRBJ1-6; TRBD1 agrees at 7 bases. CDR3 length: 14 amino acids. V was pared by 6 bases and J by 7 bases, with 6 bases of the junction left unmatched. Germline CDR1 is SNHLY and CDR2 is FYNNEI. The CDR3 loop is CASRGDSANSPLHF. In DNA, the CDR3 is TGTGCCAGCAGAGGGGACAGTGCGAATTCACCCCTCCACTTT.

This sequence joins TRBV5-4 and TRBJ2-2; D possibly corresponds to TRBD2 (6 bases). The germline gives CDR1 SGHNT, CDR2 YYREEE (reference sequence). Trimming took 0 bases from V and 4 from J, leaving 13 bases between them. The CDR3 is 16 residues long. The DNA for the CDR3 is TGTGCCAGCAGCTTGGGCGGGCAGGGAGGCACCGGGGAGCTGTTTTTT. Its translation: CASSLGGQGGTGELFF.

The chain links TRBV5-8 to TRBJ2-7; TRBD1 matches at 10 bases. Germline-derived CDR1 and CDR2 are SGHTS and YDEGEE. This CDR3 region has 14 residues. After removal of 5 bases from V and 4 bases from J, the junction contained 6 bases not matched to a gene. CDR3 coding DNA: TGTGCCAGCAGATCGTCGGGACAGGGGTACGAGCAGTACTTC. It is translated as CASRSSGQGYEQYF.

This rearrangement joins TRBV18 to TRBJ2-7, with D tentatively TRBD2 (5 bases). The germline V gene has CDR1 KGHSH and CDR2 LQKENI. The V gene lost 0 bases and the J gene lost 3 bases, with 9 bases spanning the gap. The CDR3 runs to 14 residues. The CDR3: CASSPPGRGYEQYF. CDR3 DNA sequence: TGTGCCAGCTCACCACCGGGGAGAGGCTACGAGCAGTACTTC.

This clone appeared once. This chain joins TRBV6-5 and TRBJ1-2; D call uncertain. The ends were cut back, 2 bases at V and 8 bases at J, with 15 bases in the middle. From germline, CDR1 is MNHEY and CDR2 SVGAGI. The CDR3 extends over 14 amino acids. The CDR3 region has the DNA TGTGCCAGCAGTTACGAATCGGGGAGGCGCGGCTACACCTTC. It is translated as CASSYESGRRGYTF.

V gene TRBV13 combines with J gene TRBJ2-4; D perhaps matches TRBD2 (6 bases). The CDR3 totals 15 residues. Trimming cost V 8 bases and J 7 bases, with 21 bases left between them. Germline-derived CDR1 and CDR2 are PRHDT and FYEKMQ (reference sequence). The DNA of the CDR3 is TGTGCCAGCTCGAATGGACTATCTGTCGGTAACATTCAGTACTTC. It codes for CASSNGLSVGNIQYF.

The CDR3 sequence: CASSVGLRGGLAEETQYF. CDR3 nucleotide sequence: TGTGCCAGCAGCGTAGGTCTTCGGGGCGGACTAGCGGAAGAGACCCAGTACTTC. V usage is TRBV9 and J usage is TRBJ2-5; the match to TRBD2 covers 10 bases. V shed 0 bases, J shed 3 bases, and the junction held 11 bases outside the gene matches. Germline V CDR1 and CDR2: SGDLS, YYNGEE. The length of the CDR3 is 18 residues.

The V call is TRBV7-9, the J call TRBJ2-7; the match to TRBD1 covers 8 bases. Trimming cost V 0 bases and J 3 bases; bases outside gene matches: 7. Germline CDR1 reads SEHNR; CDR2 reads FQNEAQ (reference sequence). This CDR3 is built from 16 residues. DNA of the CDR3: TGTGCCAGCAGCTTAGCTAGAGAGACAGGGGACTACGAGCAGTACTTC. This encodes CASSLARETGDYEQYF.

The CDR3 loop reads CASSLVGGLNTGELFF. The DNA of the CDR3 is TGTGCCAGCAGCTTAGTGGGAGGGTTAAACACCGGGGAGCTGTTTTTT. This chain joins TRBV7-8 and TRBJ2-2, with TRBD2 matching 7 bases. From germline, CDR1 is SGHVS and CDR2 FQNEAQ. With 1 base clipped from V and 2 bases from J, the junction kept 4 bases outside the gene matches. CDR3 length equals 16 residues.

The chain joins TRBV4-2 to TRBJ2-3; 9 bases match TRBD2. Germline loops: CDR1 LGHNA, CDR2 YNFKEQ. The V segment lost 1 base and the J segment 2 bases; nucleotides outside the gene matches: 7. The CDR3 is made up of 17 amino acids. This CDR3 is CASSQVGGRGITDTQYF. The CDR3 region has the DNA TGTGCCAGCAGCCAAGTCGGCGGGAGGGGTATCACAGATACGCAGTATTTT.

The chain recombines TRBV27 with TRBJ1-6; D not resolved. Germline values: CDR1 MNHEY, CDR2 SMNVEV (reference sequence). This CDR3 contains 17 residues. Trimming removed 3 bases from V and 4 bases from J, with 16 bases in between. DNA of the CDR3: TGTGCCAGCAGTTTCCCCCTCGGGCGGGGTTATAATTCACCCCTCCACTTT. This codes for CASSFPLGRGYNSPLHF.

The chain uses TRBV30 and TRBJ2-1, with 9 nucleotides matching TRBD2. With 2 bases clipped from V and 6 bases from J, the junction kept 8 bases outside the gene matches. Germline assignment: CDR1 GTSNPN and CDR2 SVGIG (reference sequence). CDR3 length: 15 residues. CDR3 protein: CAWSIRGLAFNEQFF. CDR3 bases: TGTGCCTGGAGTATTCGGGGACTAGCTTTCAATGAGCAGTTCTTC.

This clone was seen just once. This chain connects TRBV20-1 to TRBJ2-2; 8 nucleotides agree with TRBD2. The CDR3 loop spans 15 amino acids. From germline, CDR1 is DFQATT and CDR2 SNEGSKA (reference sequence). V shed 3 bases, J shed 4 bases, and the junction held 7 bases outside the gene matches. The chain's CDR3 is CSASPAGDLTGELFF. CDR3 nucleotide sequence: TGCAGTGCTAGTCCAGCGGGAGACCTCACCGGGGAGCTGTTTTTT.

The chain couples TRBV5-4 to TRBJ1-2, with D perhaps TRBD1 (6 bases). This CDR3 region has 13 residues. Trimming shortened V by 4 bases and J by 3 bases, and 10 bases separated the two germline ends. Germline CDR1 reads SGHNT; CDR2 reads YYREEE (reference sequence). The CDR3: CASSPGTYYGYTF. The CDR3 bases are TGTGCCAGCAGCCCAGGGACATACTATGGCTACACCTTC.

The CDR3 DNA follows: TGTGCCAGCAGCTTCCAACAGGGTAACACTGAAGCTTTCTTT. Its translation: CASSFQQGNTEAFF. The rearrangement uses TRBV5-5 and TRBJ1-1; a possible D gene is TRBD1 (6 bases). This CDR3 comprises 14 residues. Per germline, CDR1 SGHKS and CDR2 YYEKEE (reference sequence). V dropped 2 bases and J dropped 2 bases, with 10 bases sitting between them. The full variable domain, rest sourced from reference TRBV5-5 and TRBJ1-1, is DAGVTQSPTHLIKTRGQQVTLRCSPISGHKSVSWYQQVLGQGPQFIFQYYEKEERGRGNFPDRFSARQFPNYSSELNVNALLLGDSALYLCASSFQQGNTEAFFGQGTRLTVV.

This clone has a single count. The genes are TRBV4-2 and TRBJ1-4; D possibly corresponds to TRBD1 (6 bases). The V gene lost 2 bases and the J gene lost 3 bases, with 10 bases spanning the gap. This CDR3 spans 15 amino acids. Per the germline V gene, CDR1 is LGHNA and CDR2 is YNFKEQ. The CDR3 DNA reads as TGTGCCAGCAGCCAATGGGGGGGCTCTAATGAAAAACTGTTTTTT. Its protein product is CASSQWGGSNEKLFF.

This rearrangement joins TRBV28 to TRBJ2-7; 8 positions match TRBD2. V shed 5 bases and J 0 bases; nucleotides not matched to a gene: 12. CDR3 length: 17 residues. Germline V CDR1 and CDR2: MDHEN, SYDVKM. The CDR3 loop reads CASSTDYREGRSYEQYF. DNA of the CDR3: TGTGCCAGCAGTACCGACTATCGGGAGGGCCGCTCCTACGAGCAGTACTTC.

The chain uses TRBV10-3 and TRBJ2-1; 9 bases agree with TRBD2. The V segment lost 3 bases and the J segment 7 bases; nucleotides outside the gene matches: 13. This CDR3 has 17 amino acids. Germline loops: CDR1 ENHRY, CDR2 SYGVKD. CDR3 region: CAISETEASGIWNEQFF. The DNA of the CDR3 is TGTGCCATCAGTGAAACTGAGGCTAGCGGGATTTGGAATGAGCAGTTCTTC.

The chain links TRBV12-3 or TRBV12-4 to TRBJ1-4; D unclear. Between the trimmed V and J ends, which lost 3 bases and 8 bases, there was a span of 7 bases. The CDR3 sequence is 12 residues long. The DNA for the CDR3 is TGTGCCAGCAGTTTTAGTCAAGAAAAACTGTTTTTT. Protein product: CASSFSQEKLFF.

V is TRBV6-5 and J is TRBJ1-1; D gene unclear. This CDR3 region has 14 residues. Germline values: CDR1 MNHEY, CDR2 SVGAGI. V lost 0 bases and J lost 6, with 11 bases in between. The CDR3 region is CASSYSEGGPEAFF. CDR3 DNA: TGTGCCAGCAGTTACTCAGAGGGTGGGCCTGAAGCTTTCTTT.

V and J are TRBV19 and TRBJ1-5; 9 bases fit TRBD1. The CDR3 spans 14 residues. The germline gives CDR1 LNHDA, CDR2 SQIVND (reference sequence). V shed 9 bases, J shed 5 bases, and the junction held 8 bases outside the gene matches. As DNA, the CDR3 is TGTGCCAGCCTGGACAGGGGTTCGGATCAGCCCCAGCATTTT. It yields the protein CASLDRGSDQPQHF.

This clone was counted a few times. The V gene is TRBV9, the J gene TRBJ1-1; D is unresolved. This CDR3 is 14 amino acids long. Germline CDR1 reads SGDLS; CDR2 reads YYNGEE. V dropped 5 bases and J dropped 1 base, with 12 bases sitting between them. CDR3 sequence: CASSAGSPNTEAFF. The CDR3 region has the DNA TGTGCCAGCAGTGCTGGCAGTCCGAACACTGAAGCTTTCTTT. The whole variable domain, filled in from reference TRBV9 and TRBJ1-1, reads DSGVTQTPKHLITATGQRVTLRCSPRSGDLSVYWYQQSLDQGLQFLIQYYNGEERAKGNILERFSAQQFPDLHSELNLSSLELGDSALYFCASSAGSPNTEAFFGQGTRLTVV.

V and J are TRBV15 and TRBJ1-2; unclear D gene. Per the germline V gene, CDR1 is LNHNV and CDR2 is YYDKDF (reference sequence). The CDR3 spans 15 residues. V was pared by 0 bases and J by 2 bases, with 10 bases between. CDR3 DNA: TGTGCCACCAGCAGAGATAGGCAGGAAAACTATGGCTACACCTTC. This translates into CATSRDRQENYGYTF.

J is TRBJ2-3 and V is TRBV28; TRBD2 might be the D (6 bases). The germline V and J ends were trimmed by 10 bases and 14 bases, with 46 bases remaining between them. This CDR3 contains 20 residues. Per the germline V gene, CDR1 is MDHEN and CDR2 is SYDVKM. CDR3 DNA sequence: TGTGCCACCTACTCGGACCTCGGGGAGGATCTGTCGGGCACGCCTAGCTTTCGGTATTTT. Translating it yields CATYSDLGEDLSGTPSFRYF.

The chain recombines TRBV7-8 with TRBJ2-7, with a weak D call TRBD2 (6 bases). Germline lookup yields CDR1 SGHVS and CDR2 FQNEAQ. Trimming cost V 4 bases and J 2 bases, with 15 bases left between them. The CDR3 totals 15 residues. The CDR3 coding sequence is TGTGCCAGCAGCTCGGGGCGCGGGACCGCCTACGAGCAGTACTTC. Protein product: CASSSGRGTAYEQYF.